The clone carrying this T cell receptor beta chain has at least ten counts. Its antigen is undetermined. The data belong to a study of T cells after yellow fever vaccination. Points from the study as a whole: The study noted that FACS-sorted repertoires could contain abundant clonotypes contaminating from the bulk population.

From the 5' RACE reads, TCRdb called clonotypes with MiXCR, one entry per CDR3 protein. The table lists roughly 520,000 distinct CDR3 sequences, roughly a fifth of them singletons. Trimming pared 1 base from V and 5 bases from J, leaving 11 bases between. This CDR3 is 14 amino acids long. CDR1 LGHNA and CDR2 YNFKEQ come from the germline V gene. This sequence originates from a man in his late teens or twenties who received the YFV17D yellow fever vaccine. This specimen was PBMCs, taken about 20 days after the first yellow fever vaccination. J is TRBJ1-2 and V is TRBV4-2; D is uncertain. CDR3 region: CASSQGPLGYGYTF. The CDR3 DNA follows: TGTGCCAGCAGCCAAGGGCCGCTTGGGTATGGCTACACCTTC.